This T cell receptor beta chain was captured by sequencing in a study of OX40 agonist ivuxolimab in advanced cancers. Trimming stripped 0 bases from V and 5 bases from J, with 11 bases between. This CDR3 has 14 residues. From germline, CDR1 is LGHNA and CDR2 YNFKEQ. Profiled with immunoSEQ multiplex PCR; TCRdb holds only in-frame clones, not every one. Found here are some 6,000 clones, about 86% of them singletons; the top ten hold around 24%. The sequencing used CD4+ or CD8+ T cells sorted from blood, collected in a trial of the OX40 agonist ivuxolimab. This sequence originates from an adult with an advanced solid tumor such as melanoma, head and neck, liver or kidney cancer. The rearrangement links TRBV4-2 to TRBJ2-7, with D perhaps TRBD1 or TRBD2 (5 bases each). The CDR3 DNA follows: TGTGCCAGCAGCCAAGATGACGGGACGGACGAGCAGTACTTC. This encodes CASSQDDGTDEQYF.